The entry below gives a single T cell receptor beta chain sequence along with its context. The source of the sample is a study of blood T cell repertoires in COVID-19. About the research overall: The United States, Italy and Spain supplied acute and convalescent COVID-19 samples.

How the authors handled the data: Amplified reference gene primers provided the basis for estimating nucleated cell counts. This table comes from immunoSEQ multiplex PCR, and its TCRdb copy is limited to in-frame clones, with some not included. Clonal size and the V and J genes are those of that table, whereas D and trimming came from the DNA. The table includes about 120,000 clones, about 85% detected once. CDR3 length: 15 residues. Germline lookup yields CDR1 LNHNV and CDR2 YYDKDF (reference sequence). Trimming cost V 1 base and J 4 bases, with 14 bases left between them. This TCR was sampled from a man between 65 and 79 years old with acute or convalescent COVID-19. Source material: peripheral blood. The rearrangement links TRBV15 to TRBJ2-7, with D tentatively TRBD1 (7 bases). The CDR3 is CATSRGPTGTYEQYF. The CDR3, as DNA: TGTGCCACCAGCAGAGGCCCGACAGGGACTTACGAGCAGTACTTC.